The 3 T cell receptor beta chains reported below all come from one sample, sequenced in a study of radiotherapy plus CTLA-4 blockade in lung cancer. Data came from immunoSEQ multiplex PCR; TCRdb stores just in-frame clones and leaves some out. The data contain some 110,000 clones, about four fifths of them singletons. Sequences were derived from peripheral blood, sampled from a patient treated with radiotherapy plus ipilimumab. These TCRs come from a human donor with non-small cell lung cancer who had a partial response to radiotherapy plus ipilimumab.

The chain couples TRBV5-1 to TRBJ1-5; TRBD1 matches at 9 bases. The germline gives CDR1 SGHRS, CDR2 YFSETQ. The CDR3 is 15 residues long. Trimming took 7 bases from V and 2 from J; bases not matched to a gene: 7. The CDR3, as DNA: TGCGCCAGCCGCCCGGGACAGGGAGGCAATCAGCCCCAGCATTTT. Residues: CASRPGQGGNQPQHF. Filled out from reference TRBV5-1 and TRBJ1-5, the complete variable domain reads KAGVTQTPRYLIKTRGQQVTLSCSPISGHRSVSWYQQTPGQGLQFLFEYFSETQRNKGNFPGRFSGRQFSNSRSEMNVSTLELGDSALYLCASRPGQGGNQPQHFGDGTRLSIL.

This clone was picked up one time. The V call is TRBV7-6, the J call TRBJ1-4, with 7 bases fitting TRBD1. V lost 5 bases and J lost 5; bases outside the gene matches: 8. There are 15 residues in the CDR3. Germline V lookup: CDR1 SGHVS, CDR2 FNYEAQ. CDR3 in DNA: TGTGCCAGCAGCCCAGGGGGGACCGCGAATGAAAAACTGTTTTTT. Its protein product is CASSPGGTANEKLFF.

This clone appeared many times. The chain links TRBV5-1 to TRBJ1-4; 7 positions agree with TRBD1. J lost 7 bases, V lost 2 bases, and 8 bases had no gene match. Germline values: CDR1 SGHRS, CDR2 YFSETQ. This CDR3 comprises 15 residues. CDR3 DNA sequence: TGCGCCAGCAGCTTATCCGGGACAGTCGGTGAAAAACTGTTTTTT. It translates to CASSLSGTVGEKLFF.